This TCR beta chain was identified during a study of molecular identifiers for immune sequencing clone quantification. Germline V gene lookup returns CDR1 PRHDT and CDR2 FYEKMQ (reference sequence). The ends were cut back, 4 bases at V and 10 bases at J, with 19 bases in the middle. The CDR3 length is 14 residues. TCRdb recomputed calls from the PCR reads with MiXCR, one row per CDR3 protein. The data show some 650,000 distinct CDR3 sequences, less than 20% seen once. This clonotype was sampled from a human donor in good health. Some libraries in this study had Jurkat cell RNA spiked in. The chain uses TRBV13 and TRBJ1-1; maybe TRBD1 (6 bases). The sample consisted of naive CD8+ T cells from blood, with Jurkat cell RNA spiked in. Subset: FACS-sorted CD8+CD4-CCR7+CD45RA+ naive T cells. CDR3 nucleotides: TGTGCCAGCAGCTGCGGACAGTCTAGGTGTCTAGCTTTCTTT. It yields the protein CASSCGQSRCLAFF.